This T cell receptor (beta chain) comes out of a study of T-cell reconstitution after alpha-beta-depleted transplantation in children. The CDR3 runs 16 residues. Germline V gene data show CDR1 as SGHTA and CDR2 as FQGNSA. V was cut by 1 base and J by 7 bases, with 16 bases left in between. This sample's TCRbeta library carried unique molecular identifier barcodes. TCRdb fed the PCR reads into MiXCR, producing one record per CDR3 protein. The profile shows approximately 300,000 distinct CDR3 sequences, 10% of them singletons. This clonotype has a handful of counts. Its antigen is not identified. Whole-study results and caveats: The origin of alpha-beta T cells about two months after transplant was reportedly several hundred expanded graft clones. Some patients showed high day-60 TCRbeta diversity, which derived from surviving recipient T cells and thymic progenitors. Newly made T cells mostly supplied T-cell counts and diversity one year after transplant.

The chain uses TRBV7-2 and TRBJ2-2; no firm D call. The source is a boy under two years old with acute myeloid leukemia, due to receive a stem cell transplant. The input for sequencing was PBMCs, taken before TCRalphabeta/CD19-depleted stem cell transplant. CDR3 sequence reads: CASSLDVPVPRGELFF. The CDR3 coding sequence is TGTGCCAGCAGCTTAGATGTTCCCGTCCCCCGCGGGGAGCTGTTTTTT.